This T cell receptor beta chain comes out of a study of blood T cell repertoires in COVID-19. Participants' reported clinical history set cohort assignment. Original analysis: Using reference gene primer amplification, nucleated cell counts were estimated. Measured with immunoSEQ multiplex PCR; TCRdb has only the in-frame clones, and not every one. Clone size and the V and J calls come from that table; the DNA yielded D and trimming. Here the sample spans under 450,000 clones, approximately 93% being singletons. CDR3 length: 14 residues. The V and J ends lost 7 bases and 2 bases, in that order; junction bases with no gene match: 6. Germline V CDR1 and CDR2: SEHNR, FQNEAQ (reference sequence).

Sequenced input: PBMCs or T cells enriched from blood (not recorded which). This clonotype originated in a middle-aged woman who had been exposed to COVID-19. The chain links TRBV7-9 to TRBJ1-2; 8 bases match TRBD1. The CDR3 spells CASTVDRENYGYTF. CDR3 in DNA: TGTGCCAGCACCGTGGACAGGGAGAACTATGGCTACACCTTC.